These 9 T cell receptor beta chains were sequenced from one sample in a study of technical replicates of blood from four donors. Some clones are missing from TCRdb's copy, which holds only in-frame ones; the method was immunoSEQ multiplex PCR. This table has 98,000 or so clones, under 97% appearing once. Sequenced sample: T cells isolated from PBMCs. Receptors were obtained from a human donor in good health.

The chain combines TRBV25-1 with TRBJ2-1, with D perhaps TRBD2 (6 bases). V lost 4 bases, J lost 2 bases, and 18 bases lay in between. CDR1 and CDR2 from the germline V gene are MGHDK and SYGVNS. The CDR3 spans 17 residues. This chain's CDR3 is CASSVRSGLDTYNEQFF. DNA for the CDR3: TGTGCCAGCAGTGTTAGAAGCGGGCTAGACACCTACAATGAGCAGTTCTTC.

The V gene is TRBV19, the J gene TRBJ2-7; 10 bases fit TRBD1. The J segment lost 5 bases and the V segment lost 7 bases, leaving 8 bases of the junction unmatched. Germline CDR1 is LNHDA and CDR2 is SQIVND (reference sequence). The CDR3 runs to 14 residues. CDR3 DNA sequence: TGTGCCAGTACCCCGGGACAGGGGTACCACGAGCAGTACTTC. Translation: CASTPGQGYHEQYF.

This chain joins TRBV19 and TRBJ1-5; unclear D gene. This CDR3 has 15 amino acids. Germline V gene lookup returns CDR1 LNHDA and CDR2 SQIVND (reference sequence). Trimming shortened V by 6 bases and J by 3 bases, and 15 bases separated the two germline ends. CDR3 region: CASSARWEYNQPQHF. In DNA form, the CDR3 reads TGTGCCAGTAGCGCCCGGTGGGAGTACAATCAGCCCCAGCATTTT.

This chain uses TRBV13 with TRBJ1-1; tentative D call: TRBD1 (6 bases). V was cut by 1 base and J by 9 bases, with 9 bases left in between. This CDR3 region has 12 residues. Germline CDR1 is PRHDT and CDR2 is FYEKMQ (reference sequence). The CDR3 coding sequence is TGTGCCAGCAGCTTAGAGGGGGTGCAAGCTTTCTTT. Residues: CASSLEGVQAFF.

The CDR3 loop reads CASSLGGHTEAFF. DNA for the CDR3: TGTGCCAGTAGTCTGGGAGGTCACACTGAAGCTTTCTTT. The chain has TRBV19 and TRBJ1-1; D is unresolved. The V end lost 5 bases, the J end lost 3 bases, and 10 bases lay between the germline ends. This CDR3 is built from 13 residues. CDR1 is LNHDA and CDR2 is SQIVND in the germline V gene (reference sequence).

J is TRBJ1-2 and V is TRBV9, with 8 bases aligning to TRBD1. The CDR3 has 14 amino acids. Per the germline V gene, CDR1 is SGDLS and CDR2 is YYNGEE. V was clipped by 4 bases and J by 7 bases; unmatched bases: 9. CDR3 DNA: TGTGCCAGCAGCCCCCGGGGACAGGCTGGTGGCTACACCTTC. Protein: CASSPRGQAGGYTF.

The CDR3 coding sequence is TGTGCCAGCAGCCGGACAGGGGATAAGGGCTACGAGCAGTACTTC. Translation gives CASSRTGDKGYEQYF. This chain joins TRBV7-9 and TRBJ2-7; 9 bases are a match to TRBD1. V shed 5 bases, J shed 3 bases, and the junction held 8 bases outside the gene matches. CDR3 length: 15 residues. Germline CDR1 and CDR2: SEHNR and FQNEAQ (reference sequence). The full variable domain, with the rest looked up from reference TRBV7-9 and TRBJ2-7, is DTGVSQNPRHKITKRGQNVTFRCDPISEHNRLYWYRQTLGQGPEFLTYFQNEAQLEKSRLLSDRFSAERPKGSFSTLEIQRTEQGDSAMYLCASSRTGDKGYEQYFGPGTRLTVT.

The J gene is TRBJ1-1, the V gene TRBV5-1, with D perhaps matching TRBD1 (6 bases). The CDR3 extends over 15 amino acids. The V gene lost 2 bases and the J gene lost 1 base, with 12 bases spanning the gap. In germline, CDR1 is SGHRS, CDR2 YFSETQ. The CDR3 nucleotides are TGCGCCAGCAGCTTCTACAGGGATGCGAACACTGAAGCTTTCTTT. Translating gives CASSFYRDANTEAFF. The variable domain in full, with the rest retrieved from reference TRBV5-1 and TRBJ1-1, is KAGVTQTPRYLIKTRGQQVTLSCSPISGHRSVSWYQQTPGQGLQFLFEYFSETQRNKGNFPGRFSGRQFSNSRSEMNVSTLELGDSALYLCASSFYRDANTEAFFGQGTRLTVV.

V is TRBV2 and J is TRBJ1-5, with 7 bases identical to TRBD1. Germline V CDR1 and CDR2: SNHLY, FYNNEI. This CDR3 is 15 amino acids long. V trimming: 6 bases; J trimming: 4 bases; junction bases outside the gene matches: 9. The CDR3 reads CASRRDSAGNQPQHF. CDR3 in DNA: TGTGCCAGCAGAAGGGACAGTGCGGGAAATCAGCCCCAGCATTTT. The whole variable domain, remainder taken from reference TRBV2 and TRBJ1-5, is EPEVTQTPSHQVTQMGQEVILRCVPISNHLYFYWYRQILGQKVEFLVSFYNNEISEKSEIFDDQFSVERPDGSNFTLKIRSTKLEDSAMYFCASRRDSAGNQPQHFGDGTRLSIL.